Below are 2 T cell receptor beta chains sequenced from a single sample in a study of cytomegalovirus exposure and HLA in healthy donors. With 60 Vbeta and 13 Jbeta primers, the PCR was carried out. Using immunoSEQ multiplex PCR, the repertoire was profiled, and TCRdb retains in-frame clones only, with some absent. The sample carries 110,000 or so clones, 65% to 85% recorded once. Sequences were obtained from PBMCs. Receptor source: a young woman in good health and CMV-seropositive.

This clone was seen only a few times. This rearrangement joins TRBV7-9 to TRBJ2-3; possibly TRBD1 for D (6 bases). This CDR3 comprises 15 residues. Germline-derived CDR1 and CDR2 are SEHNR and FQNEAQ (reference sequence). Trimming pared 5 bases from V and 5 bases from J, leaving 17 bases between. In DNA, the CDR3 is TGTGCCAGCAGCCCACCATACAGGGTTGGAGATACGCAGTATTTT. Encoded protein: CASSPPYRVGDTQYF.

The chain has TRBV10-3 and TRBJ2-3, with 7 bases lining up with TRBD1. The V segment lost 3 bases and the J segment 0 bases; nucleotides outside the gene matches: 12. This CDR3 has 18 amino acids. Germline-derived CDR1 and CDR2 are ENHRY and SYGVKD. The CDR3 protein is CAISETLSRDRSTDTQYF. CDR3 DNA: TGTGCCATCAGTGAAACCCTGTCCCGGGACAGAAGCACAGATACGCAGTATTTT.